A selection of T cell receptor beta chains follows, all from one sample in a study of cytotoxic CD8 clonotypes in ibrutinib-treated CLL. Sequencing used immunoSEQ multiplex PCR; TCRdb keeps in-frame clones, though not all of them. Of about 140,000 clones listed, approximately 80% are singletons. Sample: PBMCs, taken after 12 months of ibrutinib treatment. These receptors came from a human donor with chronic lymphocytic leukemia. Both conserved end residues are part of each CDR3.

V gene | CDR3 protein
TRBV25-1 | CASSDSQGLSPCRQPQHF
TRBV7-2 | CASSLAPGGVTDTQYF
TRBV6-5 | CASSLGGTVEKLFF
TRBV5-5 | CASSHGLAGYEQYF
TRBV19 | CASHSAWGSSPQYF
TRBV15 | CATSRDKRTSVFHSYNEQFF
TRBV28 | CASSLSPYAYTF
TRBV10-1 | CASRYRGLETQYF
TRBV6-1 | CASSEWGSGNTIYF
TRBV7-9 | CASSPGFYLTGQGAYEQYF
TRBV7-2 | CASSPGLPNYTQYF
TRBV5-1 | CASSLGGSIQETQYF
TRBV19 | CASSIRDRAYEQYF
TRBV25-1 | CASSEFGATNEKLFF
TRBV5-5 | CASSLVTEIGHEKLFF
TRBV27 | CASSSVVGSNYGYTF
TRBV28 | CAGRSSYNSPLHF
TRBV10-2 | CASSESGASNQPQHF
TRBV28 | CASVKVNEQFF
TRBV28 | CANQGDNQPQHF
TRBV20-1 | CSAFGGETQYF
TRBV18 | CASSPPPGGNTIYF
TRBV30 | CAWSGAGRDYGYTF
TRBV2 | CASSDRGDTQYF
TRBV5-1 | CASSLGEGGREAFF
TRBV30 | CAWSAGQGNQPQHF
TRBV10-3 | CATRDYSKTDTQYF
TRBV27 | CASSPGQKNNEQFF
TRBV29-1 | CSVFRAGAFF
TRBV30 | CAWSVLGSDTQYF
TRBV28 | CASSLRVGQGKYEQYF
TRBV9 | CASSGRTSGRGTGELFF
TRBV30 | CAWDPGQRNTIYF
TRBV28 | CASSSGSQEQYF
TRBV28 | CASSFGSSGNTIYF
TRBV5-1 | CASSLATSGRAADTQYF
TRBV11-3 | CASSLQDGDPDEQYF
TRBV27 | CASSLGLKNTGELFF
TRBV5-1 | CASSWQLAGAYEQYF
TRBV14 | CASSQGGSYEQYF
TRBV4-2 | CASSQEGTSGNTIYF
TRBV7-2 | CASSLTATGQYF
TRBV5-1 | CASSLNRGNTGELFF
TRBV6-5 | CASSVQFSYNSPLHF
TRBV9 | CASSVEAGLNTEAFF
TRBV9 | CASSPRSLTGTSEETQYF
TRBV6-5 | CASKGSGWDGYTF
TRBV21-1 | CASRKPYRGLDTEAFF
TRBV11-2 | CASSLDLPSGYEQYF
TRBV28 | CASTRGGSSYEQYF
TRBV20-1 | CSASRGDEQYF